Listed below are T cell receptor beta chains from one sample, sequenced in a study of T cell responses to AZD1222 COVID-19 vaccine. The method was immunoSEQ multiplex PCR; TCRdb's version includes in-frame clones alone and lacks a portion of them. This table holds approximately 120,000 clones, approximately 90% found once. Sequenced material: peripheral blood, taken on day 0 of AZD1222 vaccination. The receptor set was obtained from an adult in good health. The CDR3 runs from the conserved cysteine through the conserved F or W. The order of the fields is J gene, V gene, CDR3 protein.

j_gene: TRBJ2-1
v_gene: TRBV29-1
CDR3aa: CSVPGAASGRVNNEQFF

j_gene: TRBJ2-1
v_gene: TRBV7-7
CDR3aa: CASSLGQGTYNEQFF

j_gene: TRBJ2-6
v_gene: TRBV6-6
CDR3aa: CASSRQGRILSGANVLTF

j_gene: TRBJ1-3
v_gene: TRBV5-1
CDR3aa: CASSLANGGSGNTIYF

j_gene: TRBJ2-7
v_gene: TRBV6-5
CDR3aa: CASSLTLSHEQYF

j_gene: TRBJ2-1
v_gene: TRBV7-3
CDR3aa: CASSSSTGGQFF

j_gene: TRBJ2-7
v_gene: TRBV5-4
CDR3aa: CASSSYEQYF

j_gene: TRBJ2-6
v_gene: TRBV14
CDR3aa: CASSPRTRAPGANVLTF

j_gene: TRBJ2-5
v_gene: TRBV11-2
CDR3aa: CASSFPSPGQYQETQYF

j_gene: TRBJ2-7
v_gene: TRBV2
CDR3aa: CASSEVLSDEQYF

j_gene: TRBJ1-2
v_gene: TRBV15
CDR3aa: CATSSTGGYGYTF

j_gene: TRBJ2-2
v_gene: TRBV19
CDR3aa: CASSGQGPGELFF

j_gene: TRBJ1-1
v_gene: TRBV28
CDR3aa: CATHDITGEWDTEAFF

j_gene: TRBJ2-2
v_gene: TRBV3-1/TRBV3-2
CDR3aa: CASSPRGGGVLSIRELFF

j_gene: TRBJ1-4
v_gene: TRBV4-2
CDR3aa: CASSQDVRGSEKLFF

j_gene: TRBJ1-2
v_gene: TRBV6-2/TRBV6-3
CDR3aa: CASSYPVGVYGYTF

j_gene: TRBJ1-6
v_gene: TRBV18
CDR3aa: CASSRDSNNSPLHF

j_gene: TRBJ1-2
v_gene: TRBV7-2
CDR3aa: CASSLGSSYGYTF

j_gene: TRBJ1-6
v_gene: TRBV6-2/TRBV6-3
CDR3aa: CASSFRATEISPLHF

j_gene: TRBJ1-2
v_gene: TRBV6-5
CDR3aa: CASRDRGNYGYTF

j_gene: TRBJ2-7
v_gene: TRBV7-2
CDR3aa: CASSLIAGTSRYEQYF

j_gene: TRBJ1-3
v_gene: TRBV5-6
CDR3aa: CASSKRGPTGNTIYF

j_gene: TRBJ2-2
v_gene: TRBV5-4
CDR3aa: CASSQTYGNGELFF

j_gene: TRBJ2-1
v_gene: TRBV9
CDR3aa: CASSADLRGASNEQFF

j_gene: TRBJ2-1
v_gene: TRBV5-4
CDR3aa: CASSLTSGKSHEQFF

j_gene: TRBJ1-2
v_gene: TRBV5-8
CDR3aa: CASSHVKGGYTF

j_gene: TRBJ1-4
v_gene: TRBV7-9
CDR3aa: CASSVLRGTAEGEKLFF

j_gene: TRBJ2-2
v_gene: TRBV29-1
CDR3aa: CSVGPNTGELFF

j_gene: TRBJ1-1
v_gene: TRBV6-6
CDR3aa: CASSRVGRDTEAFF

j_gene: TRBJ2-5
v_gene: TRBV29-1
CDR3aa: CSVRDTSLETQYF

j_gene: TRBJ1-6
v_gene: TRBV6-5
CDR3aa: CAGRWGQGNSPLHF

j_gene: TRBJ2-3
v_gene: TRBV19
CDR3aa: CASSLRADTQYF

j_gene: TRBJ2-3
v_gene: TRBV2
CDR3aa: CASSEEGRAHPQYF

j_gene: TRBJ1-2
v_gene: TRBV5-5
CDR3aa: CASSNRDSYGYTF

j_gene: TRBJ1-2
v_gene: TRBV5-4
CDR3aa: CASSVVWDRAPTGYTF

j_gene: TRBJ1-2
v_gene: TRBV5-4
CDR3aa: CASSLVQGFGYGYTF

j_gene: TRBJ2-3
v_gene: TRBV5-4
CDR3aa: CASSLGRGGTDTQYF

j_gene: TRBJ2-1
v_gene: TRBV3-1/TRBV3-2
CDR3aa: CASSQAGLAGEQFF

j_gene: TRBJ2-5
v_gene: TRBV11-2
CDR3aa: CACPGLAEPRDTQYF

j_gene: TRBJ1-4
v_gene: TRBV5-1
CDR3aa: CASSLVGGNEKLFF

j_gene: TRBJ2-5
v_gene: TRBV20-1
CDR3aa: CSARVEGDQYF

j_gene: TRBJ1-6
v_gene: TRBV19
CDR3aa: CASRTGTGNNSPLHF